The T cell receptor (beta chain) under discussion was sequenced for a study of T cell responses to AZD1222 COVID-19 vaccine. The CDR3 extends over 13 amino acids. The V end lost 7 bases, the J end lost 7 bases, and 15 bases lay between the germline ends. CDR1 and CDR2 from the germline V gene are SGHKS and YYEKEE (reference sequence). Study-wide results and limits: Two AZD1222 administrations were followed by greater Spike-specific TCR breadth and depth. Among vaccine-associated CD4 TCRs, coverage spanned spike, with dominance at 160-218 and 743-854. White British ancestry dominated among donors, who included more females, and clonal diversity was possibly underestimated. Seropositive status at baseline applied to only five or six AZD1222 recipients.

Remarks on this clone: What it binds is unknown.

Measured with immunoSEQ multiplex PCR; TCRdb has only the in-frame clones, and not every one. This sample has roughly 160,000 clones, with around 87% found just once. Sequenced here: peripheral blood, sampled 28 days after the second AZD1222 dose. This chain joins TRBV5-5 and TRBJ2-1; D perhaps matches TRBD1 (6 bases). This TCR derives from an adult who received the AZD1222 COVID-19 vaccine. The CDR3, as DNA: TGTGCCAGCCGATCAGGGGTGGTAAATGAGCAGTTCTTC. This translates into CASRSGVVNEQFF.